The 27 T cell receptor beta chains in this list originate from one sample, sequenced in a study of blood T cells in healthy people across ages. It was with a sample-barcoded 5' primer and a J-beta primer mix that a second PCR of roughly 7 to 12 cycles was run. TCRdb used MiXCR to reprocess the 5' RACE reads, holding one entry per CDR3 protein. The table includes around 900,000 distinct CDR3 sequences, roughly 26% detected once. The sample consisted of blood. The receptors come from a woman over 75 in good health.

This chain links TRBV7-2 with TRBJ1-1; the match to TRBD1 covers 7 bases. Germline assignment: CDR1 SGHTA and CDR2 FQGNSA. With 4 bases clipped from V and 1 base from J, the junction kept 6 bases outside the gene matches. This CDR3 has 15 residues. CDR3 residues: CASSSQQGWNTEAFF. The DNA of the CDR3 is TGTGCCAGCAGCTCACAACAGGGGTGGAACACTGAAGCTTTCTTT.

This clonotype was counted at least ten times. This chain connects TRBV5-5 to TRBJ2-1, with 12 bases identical to TRBD1. There are 16 residues in the CDR3. CDR1 and CDR2 from the germline V gene are SGHKS and YYEKEE (reference sequence). Trimming removed 4 bases from V and 7 bases from J; junction bases left unmatched: 9. The CDR3 spells CASSITPGQGANEQFF. As DNA, the CDR3 is TGTGCCAGCAGCATCACCCCGGGACAGGGGGCTAATGAGCAGTTCTTC.

A note on this clonotype: An end of the junction does not agree with germline; a read error may underlie this. The chain employs TRBV15 and TRBJ2-1, with a weak D call TRBD2 (5 bases). This CDR3 comprises 12 residues. CDR1 and CDR2 from the germline V gene are LNHNV and YYDKDF (reference sequence). DNA of the CDR3: TGTGTCACCAGCAGAGAGAGCGGAGAGCAGTTCTTC. Translating it yields CVTSRESGEQFF. The full variable domain, its missing parts supplied by reference TRBV15 and TRBJ2-1, is DAMVIQNPRYQVTQFGKPVTLSCSQTLNHNVMYWYQQKSSQAPKLLFHYYDKDFNNEADTPDNFQSRRPNTSFCFLDIRSPGLGDTAMYLCVTSRESGEQFFGPGTRLTVL.

A word on this clonotype: A much larger clone is a single base away; this may be a read error. The chain joins TRBV27 to TRBJ2-1; 14 nucleotides match TRBD2. CDR3 size: 15 residues. Germline-derived CDR1 and CDR2 are MNHEY and SMNVEV (reference sequence). V shed 8 bases and J 6 bases; nucleotides not matched to a gene: 6. The chain's CDR3 is CASGSGTSGSNEQFF. The CDR3 DNA follows: TGTGCCAGCGGGTCCGGGACTAGCGGGAGCAATGAGCAGTTCTTC.

This clonotype was seen many times. The rearrangement links TRBV20-1 to TRBJ2-7; D is undetermined. Trimming removed 1 base at V and 5 bases at J, with 12 bases between. This CDR3 contains 13 residues. Germline assignment: CDR1 DFQATT and CDR2 SNEGSKA (reference sequence). In nucleotides, the CDR3 is TGCAGTGCTAGAGGCCCCCGACTCGACGAGCAGTACTTC. Amino acid sequence: CSARGPRLDEQYF.

In this sample, this clonotype turned up many times. V and J are TRBV3-1 and TRBJ1-1, with 10 bases lining up with TRBD1. Losses at the gene ends were 2 bases for V and 8 bases for J; bases not matched to a gene: 5. This CDR3 is built from 14 residues. Germline CDR1 and CDR2: LGHDT and YNNKEL (reference sequence). CDR3 residues: CASSQRDRGAEAFF. CDR3 sequence (DNA): TGTGCCAGCAGCCAAAGGGACAGGGGCGCCGAAGCTTTCTTT.

With regard to this clonotype: A read error may be the cause here, since a much bigger clone is one base away. The chain uses TRBV5-6 and TRBJ2-7; 8 bases line up with TRBD1. Germline assignment: CDR1 SGHDT and CDR2 YYEEEE. The CDR3 extends over 14 amino acids. The CDR3 sequence is CAGSLGQAKRGQYF. CDR3 sequence (DNA): TGTGCCGGCAGCTTGGGACAGGCCAAGAGGGGGCAGTACTTC.

In its sample, this clonotype was seen many times. This chain links TRBV5-1 with TRBJ2-5; possibly TRBD2 for D (8 bases). The CDR3 length is 15 residues. Trimming took 7 bases from V and 1 from J, leaving 17 bases between them. Germline V gene data show CDR1 as SGHRS and CDR2 as YFSETQ. CDR3 sequence (DNA): TGCGCCAGCTTCAAGGGGGCGGGGGGCCAAGAGACCCAGTACTTC. Its translation: CASFKGAGGQETQYF.

This clonotype was seen a few times. The V gene is TRBV5-1, the J gene TRBJ1-2; D perhaps matches TRBD1 (5 bases). This CDR3 is built from 13 residues. Germline V gene data show CDR1 as SGHRS and CDR2 as YFSETQ. Deletions cut 3 bases from V and 8 bases from J, with 14 bases between. The CDR3 protein is CASSYSGRDGYTF. The CDR3 DNA reads as TGCGCCAGCAGCTACTCAGGGAGGGACGGCTACACCTTC.

The chain carries TRBV16 and TRBJ2-5; 10 bases match TRBD1. The V segment lost 7 bases and the J segment 11 bases; nucleotides outside the gene matches: 16. The V gene's germline CDR1 is KGHSY and CDR2 FQNENV. CDR3 length equals 15 residues. DNA of the CDR3: TGTGCCAGCAACATCGAGGGACAGGGGTTTTTTGAGCAGTACTTC. Residues: CASNIEGQGFFEQYF.

Only a few counts were recorded for this clonotype. The chain couples TRBV12-3 or TRBV12-4 to TRBJ2-2, with 14 bases that match TRBD2. The V gene end was trimmed by 5 bases and the J gene end by 4 bases; junction bases not matched to a gene: 9. This CDR3 has 18 amino acids. CDR3 DNA: TGTGCCAGCAGTGCGGGACTAGCGGGAGTTTCCAGCACCGGGGAGCTGTTTTTT. Its translation: CASSAGLAGVSSTGELFF.

J is TRBJ1-4 and V is TRBV5-1; D might be TRBD1 (6 bases). CDR3 size: 16 residues. The V end was cut by 0 bases, the J end by 6 bases, with 15 bases between. CDR1 and CDR2 from the germline V gene are SGHRS and YFSETQ. The CDR3 region has the DNA TGCGCCAGCAGCTTGGATGGGGGCGGCGGCGATGAAAAACTGTTTTTT. Protein product: CASSLDGGGGDEKLFF.

This clonotype was seen ten or more times. V is TRBV7-2 and J is TRBJ2-7, with D uncertain. CDR1 is SGHTA and CDR2 is FQGNSA in the germline V gene. This CDR3 is 13 amino acids long. V gave up 2 bases and J gave up 4 bases, with 9 bases separating them. The CDR3: CASSLIGVYEQYF. The DNA of the CDR3 is TGTGCCAGCAGCTTAATAGGAGTTTACGAGCAGTACTTC.

V is TRBV29-1 and J is TRBJ2-3, with TRBD2 identical over 7 bases. CDR3 length: 15 residues. The V gene's germline CDR1 is SQVTM and CDR2 ANQGSEA. The ends lost 6 bases at V and 9 bases at J; junction bases unmatched: 18. CDR3 sequence reads: CSVIPIGEGKGTQYF. The CDR3 coding sequence is TGCAGCGTCATTCCTATAGGGGAGGGCAAGGGGACGCAGTATTTT.

This clonotype was detected a few times. Since a much larger clone is just one base distant, this may be a read error. The genes are TRBV20-1 and TRBJ2-3, with a possible D match to TRBD2 (7 bases). Trimming took off 7 bases at V and 3 bases at J, with 20 bases between the two ends. The CDR3 has 15 amino acids. Germline CDR1 is DFQATT and CDR2 is SNEGSKA (reference sequence). The CDR3 loop reads CSVDVRGGVTDTQYF. CDR3 in DNA: TGCAGTGTTGACGTTAGGGGGGGCGTAACAGATACGCAGTATTTT.

This clonotype was recorded many times. This rearrangement joins TRBV27 to TRBJ1-2; 7 nucleotides agree with TRBD1. J lost 7 bases, V lost 5 bases, and 13 bases had no gene match. Per germline, CDR1 MNHEY and CDR2 SMNVEV (reference sequence). The CDR3 is 15 residues long. Written as DNA, the CDR3 is TGTGCCAGCAGTCCCCAGGCTTACAGGGGCCGTGGCTACACCTTC. It codes for CASSPQAYRGRGYTF.

Turning to this clonotype: A much larger clone is a single base away; this may be a read error. The chain links TRBV5-1 to TRBJ2-5; 13 positions match TRBD2. Germline lookup yields CDR1 SGHRS and CDR2 YFSETQ. The CDR3 is made up of 16 amino acids. CDR3 sequence reads: CTSSETSGGAPETQYF. The CDR3 DNA is TGCACCAGCAGCGAAACTAGCGGGGGGGCCCCAGAGACCCAGTACTTC.

This clonotype was recorded many times. The V and J genes are TRBV12-3 or TRBV12-4 and TRBJ1-6; tentative D call: TRBD1 (5 bases). Trimming stripped 3 bases from V and 7 bases from J, with 13 bases between. The CDR3 sequence is 15 residues long. The CDR3: CASSLRGGGNSPLHF. DNA of the CDR3: TGTGCCAGCAGTTTGAGGGGAGGAGGGAATTCACCCCTCCACTTT.

This clonotype appeared once. A much larger clone is a single base away; this may be a read error. The chain recombines TRBV4-3 with TRBJ1-5; 8 bases agree with TRBD1. This CDR3 spans 13 amino acids. Germline trimming cut 8 bases from V and 9 bases from J; bases unmatched to any gene: 9. The germline V gene encodes CDR1 LGHNA and CDR2 YSLEER. This CDR3 reads CASGQGAGRPQHF. CDR3 nucleotide sequence: TGCGCCAGCGGGCAGGGGGCGGGTCGGCCCCAGCATTTT.

This clonotype has a count of ten or more. The chain joins TRBV4-3 to TRBJ1-2; D is ambiguous. The CDR3 has 16 amino acids. The germline gives CDR1 LGHNA, CDR2 YSLEER. V gave up 4 bases and J gave up 5 bases, with 20 bases separating them. The CDR3 region has the DNA TGCGCCAGCAGCCGAGATGGGAATCCCCTGATGTATGGCTACACCTTC. Protein: CASSRDGNPLMYGYTF.

This chain uses TRBV7-2 with TRBJ1-1; D remains ambiguous. Deletions cut 2 bases from V and 10 bases from J, with 8 bases between. The CDR3 covers 11 residues. Germline V gene data show CDR1 as SGHTA and CDR2 as FQGNSA. The CDR3 sequence is CASSLTVRAFF. For the CDR3, the DNA is TGTGCCAGCAGCTTAACAGTTCGAGCTTTCTTT.

The genes are TRBV10-2 and TRBJ1-1; D gene unclear. CDR3 length: 12 amino acids. The ends were cut back, 6 bases at V and 8 bases at J, with 13 bases in the middle. CDR1 and CDR2 from the germline V gene are WSHSY and SAAADI. CDR3 DNA sequence: TGCGCCAGCAGGATCGGGGAGAGCGAAGCTTTCTTT. This translates into CASRIGESEAFF.

This clonotype was counted between two and nine times. This chain joins TRBV5-1 and TRBJ1-2, with 7 bases identical to TRBD1. The J segment lost 9 bases and the V segment lost 0 bases, leaving 5 bases of the junction unmatched. The CDR3 consists of 13 residues. Germline CDR1 is SGHRS and CDR2 is YFSETQ. DNA for the CDR3: TGCGCCAGCAGCTTGGCAGGGGACAGACGCTACACCTTC. This translates into CASSLAGDRRYTF.

Regarding this clonotype: Without the conserved terminal phenylalanine or tryptophan, this CDR3 likely stems from a read error. In DNA, the CDR3 is TGTGCCAGCTCGGTAACGGGGCGTACTGAAGCTTTCGTT. It is translated as CASSVTGRTEAFV. The gene calls are TRBV6-2 or TRBV6-3 and TRBJ1-1; a possible D gene is TRBD1 (5 bases). Trimming removed 8 bases from V and 5 bases from J, with 15 bases in between. This CDR3 spans 13 amino acids. Germline V CDR1 and CDR2: MNHEY, SVGEGT.

Many counts were recorded for this clonotype. The chain recombines TRBV9 with TRBJ2-3; the match to TRBD1 covers 8 bases. This CDR3 comprises 14 residues. The V gene's germline CDR1 is SGDLS and CDR2 YYNGEE. Germline trimming cut 2 bases from V and 5 bases from J; bases unmatched to any gene: 4. This CDR3 reads CASSVRQGLDTQYF. The CDR3 bases are TGTGCCAGCAGCGTCCGACAGGGGTTAGATACGCAGTATTTT.

The chain recombines TRBV9 with TRBJ1-2; the match to TRBD1 covers 8 bases. This CDR3 is 15 amino acids long. Germline CDR1 and CDR2: SGDLS and YYNGEE. The V and J ends lost 4 bases and 9 bases, in that order; junction bases with no gene match: 14. The chain's CDR3 is CASSPRTGRESRYTF. The CDR3 DNA follows: TGTGCCAGCAGCCCTCGGACAGGGAGGGAAAGTCGCTACACCTTC.

In this sample, this clonotype turned up many times. CDR3 DNA sequence: TGTGCCAGCAGCTTTTGGAGGGGGTACGAGCAGTACTTC. Amino acids: CASSFWRGYEQYF. The chain recombines TRBV7-2 with TRBJ2-7, with D perhaps given as TRBD1 or TRBD2 (6 bases each). Germline values: CDR1 SGHTA, CDR2 FQGNSA. The V end was cut by 3 bases, the J end by 4 bases, with 10 bases between. The CDR3 has 13 residues.